Listed below are T cell receptor beta chains from one sample, sequenced in a study of blood T cell repertoires in COVID-19. Data came from immunoSEQ multiplex PCR; TCRdb stores just in-frame clones and leaves some out. The sample includes more than 300,000 clones, approximately 90% of them seen just once. The sample consisted of PBMCs or T cells enriched from blood (not recorded which). These receptor sequences come from a woman in her 30s who had recovered from COVID-19. The conserved cysteine and the conserved F or W are not part of the CDR3 here. Expanded clones are given a class, and other clones once, few, many or no size at all.

TRBJ2-7 | . | TRBV9 | ASSVGTGPYEQY
TRBJ2-5 | . | TRBV15 | ATRWGLAGGEGRETQY
TRBJ2-2 | . | TRBV19 | ASSITGNTGELF
TRBJ2-7 | . | TRBV6-1 | ASSEAEFGY
TRBJ1-1 | . | TRBV15 | ATSRDIGGMNTEAF
TRBJ2-7 | . | TRBV6-2/TRBV6-3 | ASSYMIQAVNEQY
TRBJ2-3 | . | TRBV7-9 | ASIPRHRQGYTDTQY
TRBJ1-1 | . | TRBV6-5 | ASTLIGGKNTEAF
TRBJ2-2 | . | TRBV6-2/TRBV6-3 | ASSPGGGTGELF
TRBJ1-6 | . | TRBV30 | AWSGTVPGQGSPLH
TRBJ1-2 | . | TRBV29-1 | SVVIPGRHGYT
TRBJ2-3 | once | TRBV5-4 | ASSSTGTRGTDTQY
TRBJ1-6 | . | TRBV11-1 | ASSKAATNSPLH
TRBJ2-3 | . | TRBV14 | ASSQNRPGQGKDTQY
TRBJ1-4 | once | TRBV6-5 | ASSPGATNEKLF
TRBJ1-1 | . | TRBV12-3/TRBV12-4 | ASSFGRATEAF
TRBJ1-2 | . | TRBV10-3 | AISESHKNTGGVGYT
TRBJ1-2 | . | TRBV6-1 | ASSDRSPGWVYGYT
TRBJ1-2 | . | TRBV7-9 | ASSFLTEGYT
TRBJ1-1 | . | TRBV7-9 | ASSRQGVRNTEAF
TRBJ1-6 | . | TRBV18 | ASSPGGSSYNSPLH
TRBJ1-2 | . | TRBV27 | ASSSDRGYGYT
TRBJ1-3 | . | TRBV6-5 | ASSYSGSSQNTIY
TRBJ1-3 | . | TRBV7-2 | ASGSDSGNTIY
TRBJ1-2 | . | TRBV3-1/TRBV3-2 | ASSRGQTRYGYT
TRBJ1-3 | . | TRBV3-1/TRBV3-2 | ASSQDSQGFGNTIY
TRBJ2-7 | . | TRBV7-8 | ASSFLPGQGAYEQY
TRBJ1-1 | . | TRBV30 | AWRDRQYTEAF
TRBJ2-1 | . | TRBV19 | ASSIMDSLGDEQF
TRBJ1-5 | . | TRBV19 | ASTTGTGGTYSNQPQH
TRBJ1-1 | . | TRBV5-6 | ASSYRTGDEAF
TRBJ2-1 | . | TRBV7-9 | ASSLLSSSYNEQF
TRBJ2-7 | . | TRBV29-1 | SVEGGETGGYEQY
TRBJ2-2 | . | TRBV6-2/TRBV6-3 | ASSKLAGGAGELF
TRBJ2-5 | . | TRBV5-4 | ASSLMGGARETQY
TRBJ1-3 | . | TRBV7-8 | ASSLATRGSSGNTIY
TRBJ1-4 | once | TRBV7-9 | ASSVGTGGEKLF
TRBJ2-2 | . | TRBV6-1 | ASSEPRQKKGELF
TRBJ2-6 | . | TRBV7-2 | ASSLRSTGANVLT
TRBJ2-1 | . | TRBV30 | AWSVLAGGREQF
TRBJ1-3 | . | TRBV5-1 | ASSSGTVRNTIY
TRBJ1-2 | . | TRBV7-9 | ASSQEERDSANYGYT
TRBJ2-7 | . | TRBV10-3 | AISEGQVKGEQY
TRBJ1-4 | . | TRBV5-6 | ASSQGQGPTNEKLF
TRBJ2-5 | once | TRBV9 | ASSLGGSGVETQY
TRBJ1-1 | . | TRBV7-9 | ASSLQDWQAF
TRBJ1-6 | . | TRBV2 | ASRTGTVISPLH
TRBJ2-6 | . | TRBV14 | ASSQVALSGANVLT
TRBJ1-6 | . | TRBV4-2 | ASSLLVLGSPLH
TRBJ1-4 | . | TRBV5-4 | ASSLSTQTANEKLF
TRBJ2-7 | . | TRBV7-8 | ASSLVNRGLGSYEQY
TRBJ2-3 | . | TRBV14 | ASSQVKMAGVGDTQY
TRBJ2-6 | . | TRBV7-9 | ASSLVVGVGPGANVLT
TRBJ1-4 | . | TRBV7-9 | ASSPTGGHEKLF
TRBJ1-1 | once | TRBV12-3/TRBV12-4 | ASSETGDRRAF
TRBJ2-5 | . | TRBV4-1 | ASSQEGSKQETQY